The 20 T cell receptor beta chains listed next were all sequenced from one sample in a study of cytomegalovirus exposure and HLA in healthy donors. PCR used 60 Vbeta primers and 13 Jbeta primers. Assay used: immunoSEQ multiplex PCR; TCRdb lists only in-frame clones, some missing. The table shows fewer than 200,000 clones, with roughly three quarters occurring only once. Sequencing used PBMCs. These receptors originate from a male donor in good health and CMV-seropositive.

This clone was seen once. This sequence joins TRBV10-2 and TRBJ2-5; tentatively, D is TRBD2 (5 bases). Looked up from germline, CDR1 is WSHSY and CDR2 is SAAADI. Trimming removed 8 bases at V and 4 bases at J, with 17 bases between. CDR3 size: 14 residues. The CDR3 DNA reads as TGCGCCAGCCAAGCGGACCCATTGGGAGAGACCCAGTACTTC. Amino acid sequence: CASQADPLGETQYF.

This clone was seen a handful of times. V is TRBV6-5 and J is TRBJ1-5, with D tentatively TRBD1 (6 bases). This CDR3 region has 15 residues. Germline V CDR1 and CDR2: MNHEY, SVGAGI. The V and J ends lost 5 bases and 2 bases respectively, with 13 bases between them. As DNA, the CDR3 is TGTGCCAGCAGTCCCACAGGGTCTGGCAATCAGCCCCAGCATTTT. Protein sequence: CASSPTGSGNQPQHF.

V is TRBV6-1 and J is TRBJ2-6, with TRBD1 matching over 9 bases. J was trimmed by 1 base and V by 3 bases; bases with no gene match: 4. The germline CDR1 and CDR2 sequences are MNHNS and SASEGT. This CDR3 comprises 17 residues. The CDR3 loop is CASSDNRGLSGANVLTF. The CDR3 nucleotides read TGTGCCAGCAGTGACAACAGGGGGCTGTCTGGGGCCAACGTCCTGACTTTC.

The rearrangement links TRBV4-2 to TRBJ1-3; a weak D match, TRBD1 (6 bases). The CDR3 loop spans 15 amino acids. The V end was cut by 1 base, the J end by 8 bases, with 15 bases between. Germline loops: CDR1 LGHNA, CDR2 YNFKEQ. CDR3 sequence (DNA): TGTGCCAGCAGCCAAGGAGAGGGGGAGGGACACACCATATATTTT. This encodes CASSQGEGEGHTIYF.

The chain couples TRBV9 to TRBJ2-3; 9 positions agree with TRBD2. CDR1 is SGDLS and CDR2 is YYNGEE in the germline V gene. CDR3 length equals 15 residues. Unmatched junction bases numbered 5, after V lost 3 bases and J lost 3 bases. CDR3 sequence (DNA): TGTGCCAGCAGCGATAGCGGGGGAGAGACAGATACGCAGTATTTT. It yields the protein CASSDSGGETDTQYF.

CDR3 sequence (DNA): TGCGCCAGCAGCTTGGACGGCAGGGACTACGGTGAGCAGTACTTC. The encoded protein is CASSLDGRDYGEQYF. The chain links TRBV5-1 to TRBJ2-7, with 7 bases that match TRBD2. J gave up 7 bases and V 0 bases, and 10 bases lay outside the gene matches. The V gene's germline CDR1 is SGHRS and CDR2 YFSETQ. The CDR3 is made up of 15 amino acids.

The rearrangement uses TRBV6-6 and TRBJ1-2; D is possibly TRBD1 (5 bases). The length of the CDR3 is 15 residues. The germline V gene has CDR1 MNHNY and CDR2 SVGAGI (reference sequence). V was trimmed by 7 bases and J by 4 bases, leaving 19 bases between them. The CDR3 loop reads CASTPGGTRLYGYTF. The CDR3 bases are TGTGCCAGCACGCCGGGGGGGACCCGTCTCTATGGCTACACCTTC.

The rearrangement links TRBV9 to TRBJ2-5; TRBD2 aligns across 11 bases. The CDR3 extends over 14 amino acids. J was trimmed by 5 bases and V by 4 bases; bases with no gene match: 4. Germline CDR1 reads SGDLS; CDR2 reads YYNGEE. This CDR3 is CASSSGLAAETQYF. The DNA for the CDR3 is TGTGCCAGCAGCTCGGGACTAGCGGCGGAGACCCAGTACTTC.

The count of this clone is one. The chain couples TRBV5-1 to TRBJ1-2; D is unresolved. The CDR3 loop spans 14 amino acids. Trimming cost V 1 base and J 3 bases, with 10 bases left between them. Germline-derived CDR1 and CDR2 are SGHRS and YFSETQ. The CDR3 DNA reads TGCGCCAGCAGCTTGACGTCGTCGGACTATGGCTACACCTTC. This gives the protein CASSLTSSDYGYTF.

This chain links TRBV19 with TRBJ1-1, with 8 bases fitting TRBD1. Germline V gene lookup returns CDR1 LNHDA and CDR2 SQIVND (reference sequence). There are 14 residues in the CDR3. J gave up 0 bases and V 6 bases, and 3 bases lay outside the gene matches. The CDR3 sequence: CASSQGAMNTEAFF. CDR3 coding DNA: TGTGCCAGTAGCCAGGGGGCAATGAACACTGAAGCTTTCTTT.

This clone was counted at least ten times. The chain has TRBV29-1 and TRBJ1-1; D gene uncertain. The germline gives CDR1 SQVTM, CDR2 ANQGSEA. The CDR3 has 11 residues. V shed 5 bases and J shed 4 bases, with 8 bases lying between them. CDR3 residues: CSVQAITEAFF. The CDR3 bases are TGCAGCGTTCAAGCAATCACTGAAGCTTTCTTT.

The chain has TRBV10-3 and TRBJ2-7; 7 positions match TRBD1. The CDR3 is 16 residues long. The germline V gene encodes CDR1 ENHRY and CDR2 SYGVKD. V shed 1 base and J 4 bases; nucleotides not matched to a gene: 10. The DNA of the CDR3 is TGTGCCATCAGTGAGTTTTGGGGGACAGAGAAATACGAGCAGTACTTC. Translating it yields CAISEFWGTEKYEQYF.

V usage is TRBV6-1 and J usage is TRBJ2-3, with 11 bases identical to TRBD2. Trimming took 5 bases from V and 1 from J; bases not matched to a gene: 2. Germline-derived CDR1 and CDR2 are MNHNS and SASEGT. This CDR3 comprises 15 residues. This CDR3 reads CASSSTSGGTDTQYF. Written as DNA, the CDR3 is TGTGCCAGCAGTTCGACTAGCGGGGGCACAGATACGCAGTATTTT.

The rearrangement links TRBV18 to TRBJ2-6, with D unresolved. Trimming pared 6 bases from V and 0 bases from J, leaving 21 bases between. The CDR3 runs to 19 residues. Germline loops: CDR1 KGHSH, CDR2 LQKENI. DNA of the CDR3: TGTGCCAGCTCCTTAAACTCCCCCACAGCCCTCTCTGGGGCCAACGTCCTGACTTTC. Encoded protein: CASSLNSPTALSGANVLTF.

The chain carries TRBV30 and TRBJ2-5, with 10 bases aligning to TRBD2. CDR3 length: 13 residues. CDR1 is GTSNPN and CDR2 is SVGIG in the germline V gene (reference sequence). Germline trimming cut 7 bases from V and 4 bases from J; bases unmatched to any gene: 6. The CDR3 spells CASVAGGRETQYF. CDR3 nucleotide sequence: TGTGCCTCCGTAGCGGGGGGCCGAGAGACCCAGTACTTC.

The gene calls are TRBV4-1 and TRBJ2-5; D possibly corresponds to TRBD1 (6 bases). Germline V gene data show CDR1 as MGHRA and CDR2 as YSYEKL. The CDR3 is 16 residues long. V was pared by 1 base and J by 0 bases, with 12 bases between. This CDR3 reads CASSQGGRRYQETQYF. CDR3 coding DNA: TGCGCCAGCAGCCAAGGGGGGCGTCGGTACCAAGAGACCCAGTACTTC.

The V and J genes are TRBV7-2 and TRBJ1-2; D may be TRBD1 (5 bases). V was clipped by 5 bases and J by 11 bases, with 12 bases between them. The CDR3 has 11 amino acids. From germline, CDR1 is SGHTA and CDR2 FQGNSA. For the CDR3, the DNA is TGTGCCAGCAGCCCGCTGACAGAATACACCTTC. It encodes CASSPLTEYTF. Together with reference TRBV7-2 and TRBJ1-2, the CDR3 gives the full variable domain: GAGVSQSPSNKVTEKGKDVELRCDPISGHTALYWYRQSLGQGLEFLIYFQGNSAPDKSGLPSDRFSAERTGGSVSTLTIQRTQQEDSAVYLCASSPLTEYTFGSGTRLTVV.

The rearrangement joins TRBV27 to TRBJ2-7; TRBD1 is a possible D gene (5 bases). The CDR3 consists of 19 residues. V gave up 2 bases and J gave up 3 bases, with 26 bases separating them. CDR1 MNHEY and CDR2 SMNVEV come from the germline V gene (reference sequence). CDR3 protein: CASSLQPPLGAALNYEQYF. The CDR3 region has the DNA TGTGCCAGCAGTTTACAGCCCCCATTAGGGGCCGCTTTGAACTACGAGCAGTACTTC.

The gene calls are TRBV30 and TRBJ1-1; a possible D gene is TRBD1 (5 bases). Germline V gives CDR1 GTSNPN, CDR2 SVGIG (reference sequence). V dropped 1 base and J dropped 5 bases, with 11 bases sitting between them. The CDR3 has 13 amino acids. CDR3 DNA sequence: TGTGCCTGGAGTGGCCAGGGAGGAACTGAAGCTTTCTTT. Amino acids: CAWSGQGGTEAFF.

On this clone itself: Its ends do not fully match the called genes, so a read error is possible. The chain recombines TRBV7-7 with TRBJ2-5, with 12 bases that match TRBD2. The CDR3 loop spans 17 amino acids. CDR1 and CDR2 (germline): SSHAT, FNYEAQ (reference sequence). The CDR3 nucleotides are TGTGCTAGCAGCTTCTCCGTAGGGACTAGCGGGCGAGAGACCCAGTACTTC. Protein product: CASSFSVGTSGRETQYF.